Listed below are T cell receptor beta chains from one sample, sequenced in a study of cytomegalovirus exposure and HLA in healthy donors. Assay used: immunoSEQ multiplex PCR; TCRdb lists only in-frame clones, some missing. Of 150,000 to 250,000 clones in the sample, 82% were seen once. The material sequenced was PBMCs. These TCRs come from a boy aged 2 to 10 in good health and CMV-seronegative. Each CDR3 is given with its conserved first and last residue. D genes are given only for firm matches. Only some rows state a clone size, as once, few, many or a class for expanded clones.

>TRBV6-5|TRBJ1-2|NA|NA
TGTGCCAGCAGTCCCACTTCGGGGAACTATGGCTACACCTTC
CASSPTSGNYGYTF
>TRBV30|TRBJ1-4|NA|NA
TGTGCCTGGAGCCAGGATGAAAAACTGTTTTTT
CAWSQDEKLFF
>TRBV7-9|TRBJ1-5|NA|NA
TGTGCCAGCAGCTTGGCGGGAGGGGATCAGCCCCAGCATTTT
CASSLAGGDQPQHF
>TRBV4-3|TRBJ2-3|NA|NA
TGCGCCAGCAGCTCCGCCCGGGATACGCAGTATTTT
CASSSARDTQYF
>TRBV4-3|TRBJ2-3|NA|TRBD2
TGCGCCAGCAGCCAGGTTAGCGGGGAGACGCAGTATTTT
CASSQVSGETQYF
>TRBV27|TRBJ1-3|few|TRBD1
TGTGCCAGCAGCCTGCAGGGGGCCTCTGGAAACACCATATATTTT
CASSLQGASGNTIYF
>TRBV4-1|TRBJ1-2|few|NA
TGCGCCAGCAGCCAAGATAGGACAGCCTGGGGCTACACCTTC
CASSQDRTAWGYTF
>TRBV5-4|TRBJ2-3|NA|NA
TGTGCCAGCAGTACCCGACAGGGAGGAGTTAATACGCAGTATTTT
CASSTRQGGVNTQYF
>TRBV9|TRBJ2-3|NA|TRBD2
TGTGCCAGCAGCGTAGCTGGCTCGGGGGGTACGCAGTATTTT
CASSVAGSGGTQYF
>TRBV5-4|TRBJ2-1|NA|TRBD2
TGTGCCAGCAGTCCTAGCGGGGGGATTTACAATGAGCAGTTCTTC
CASSPSGGIYNEQFF
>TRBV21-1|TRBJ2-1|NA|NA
TGTGCCAGCAGTGCTTTAGACAAAAGCTCCTACAATGAGCAGTTCTTC
CASSALDKSSYNEQFF
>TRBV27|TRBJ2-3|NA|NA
TGTGCCAGCAGTTTATCAGAGTACACAGATACGCAGTATTTT
CASSLSEYTDTQYF
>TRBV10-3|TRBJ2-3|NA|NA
TGTGCCATCAGTGATGGTTTACGGAGACAGGGCACAGATACGCAGTATTTT
CAISDGLRRQGTDTQYF
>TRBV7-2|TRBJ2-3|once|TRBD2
TGTGCCAGCAGCCCACAGCGGGGGGGTAATACGCAGTATTTT
CASSPQRGGNTQYF
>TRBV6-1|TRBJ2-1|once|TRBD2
TGTGCCAGCAGGGGGCTAGCGGGGGGAGAAAATGAGCAGTTCTTC
CASRGLAGGENEQFF
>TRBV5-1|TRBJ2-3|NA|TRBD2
TGCGCCAGCAGCTTGGGACTAGCGGGGGTATACACAGATACGCAGTATTTT
CASSLGLAGVYTDTQYF
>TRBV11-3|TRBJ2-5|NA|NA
TGTGCCAGCAGCTCCGGGACTCAAGAGACCCAGTACTTC
CASSSGTQETQYF
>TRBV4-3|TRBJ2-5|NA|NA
TGCGCCAGCAGCCAAGAGGGAGACACCCGGACCCAGTACTTC
CASSQEGDTRTQYF
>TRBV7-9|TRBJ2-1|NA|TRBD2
TGTGCCAGCAGCTTAGTGGAGGGGCCCGGGGGGGAGCAGTTCTTC
CASSLVEGPGGEQFF
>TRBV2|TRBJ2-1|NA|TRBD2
TGTGCCAGCAGTCAAATAGCGGGCGCCTCGCCGTTCTTC
CASSQIAGASPFF
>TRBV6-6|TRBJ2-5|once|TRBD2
TGTGCCAGCAGTTACTCAGGCGGGGGGGGAGAGACCCAGTACTTC
CASSYSGGGGETQYF
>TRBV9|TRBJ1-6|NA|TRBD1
TGTGCCAGCAGCACAGGGGGGACGCCCTATAATTCACCCCTCCACTTT
CASSTGGTPYNSPLHF
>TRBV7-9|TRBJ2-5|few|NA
TGTGCCAGCAGCCGGACGGGGGACACCCAGTACTTC
CASSRTGDTQYF
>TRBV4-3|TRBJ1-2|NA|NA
TGCGCCAGCAGCCAAGCGTCACAGGGAAGATATGGCTACACCTTC
CASSQASQGRYGYTF
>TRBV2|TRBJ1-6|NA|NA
TGTGCCAGCAGTGTCGGGGTGGGTTCACCCCTCCACTTT
CASSVGVGSPLHF
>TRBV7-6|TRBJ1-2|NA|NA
TGTGCCAGCACCCCGCCGGAGGGGAACTATGGCTACACCTTC
CASTPPEGNYGYTF
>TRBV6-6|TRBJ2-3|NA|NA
TGTGCCAGCAGTTACGCGGGGACAGATACGCAGTATTTT
CASSYAGTDTQYF